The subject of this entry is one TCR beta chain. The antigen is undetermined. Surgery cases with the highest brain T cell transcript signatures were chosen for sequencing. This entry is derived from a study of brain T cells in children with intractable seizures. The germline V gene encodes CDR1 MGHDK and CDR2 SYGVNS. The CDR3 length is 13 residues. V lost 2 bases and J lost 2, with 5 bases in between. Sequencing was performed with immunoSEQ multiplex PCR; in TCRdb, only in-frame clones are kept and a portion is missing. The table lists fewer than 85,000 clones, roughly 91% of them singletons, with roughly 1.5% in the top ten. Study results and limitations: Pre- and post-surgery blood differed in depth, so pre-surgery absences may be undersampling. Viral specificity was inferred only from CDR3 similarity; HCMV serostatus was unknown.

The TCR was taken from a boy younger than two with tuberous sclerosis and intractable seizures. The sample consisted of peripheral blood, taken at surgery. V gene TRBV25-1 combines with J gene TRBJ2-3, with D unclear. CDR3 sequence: CASSEAHTDTQYF. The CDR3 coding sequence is TGTGCCAGCAGTGAAGCCCACACAGATACGCAGTATTTT.